This T cell receptor beta chain is from a study of blood T cell repertoires in COVID-19. Original handling: Amplified reference gene primers provided the basis for estimating nucleated cell counts. Sequenced by immunoSEQ multiplex PCR; TCRdb stores in-frame clones only, minus some. V and J calls plus clone size are reproduced from that table; the DNA served to infer D and trimming. The sample lists roughly 20,000 clones, 70% to 90% occurring once. Germline V gene sequence: CDR1 MNHEY, CDR2 SMNVEV (reference sequence). The CDR3 runs to 13 residues. V was shortened by 5 bases and J by 6 bases, with 10 bases between the two germline ends.

The sequenced sample consisted of peripheral blood. This sequence joins TRBV27 and TRBJ2-2, with a possible D match to TRBD2 (5 bases). The sequence derives from a human donor with active COVID-19. The donor label of this sample is uncertain. The CDR3: CASSDYGPGELFF. The CDR3 DNA reads TGTGCCAGCAGTGACTACGGGCCCGGGGAGCTGTTTTTT.